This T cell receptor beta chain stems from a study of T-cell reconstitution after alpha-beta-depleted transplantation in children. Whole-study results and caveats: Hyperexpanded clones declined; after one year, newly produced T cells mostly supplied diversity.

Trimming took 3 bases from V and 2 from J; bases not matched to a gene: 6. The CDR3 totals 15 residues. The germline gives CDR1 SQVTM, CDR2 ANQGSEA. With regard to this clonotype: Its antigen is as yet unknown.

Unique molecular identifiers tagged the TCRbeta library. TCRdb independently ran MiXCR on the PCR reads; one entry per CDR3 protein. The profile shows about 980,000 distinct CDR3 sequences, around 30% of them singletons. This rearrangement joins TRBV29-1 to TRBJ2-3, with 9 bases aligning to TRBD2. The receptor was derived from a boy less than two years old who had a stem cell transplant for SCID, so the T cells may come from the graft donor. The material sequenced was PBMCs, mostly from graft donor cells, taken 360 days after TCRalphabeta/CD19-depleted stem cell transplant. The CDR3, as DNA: TGCAGCGTTGATGTTAGCGGGGGAAACACAGATACGCAGTATTTT. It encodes CSVDVSGGNTDTQYF.